These 27 T cell receptor beta chains came from one sample sequenced in a study of cytomegalovirus exposure and HLA in healthy donors. The study ran its PCR with 60 Vbeta and 13 Jbeta primers. Libraries were prepared by immunoSEQ multiplex PCR; TCRdb keeps only in-frame clonotypes and omits some of them. The table includes 150,000 or so clones, roughly 88% detected once. Sequencing was carried out using PBMCs. These receptors came from a man aged 18 to 29 in good health and CMV-seropositive.

CDR3 coding DNA: TGCAGCGTTGGAAGGCGGCTTAATGAAAAACTGTTTTTT. Its translation: CSVGRRLNEKLFF. The V gene is TRBV29-1, the J gene TRBJ1-4; D not resolved. Trimming took 4 bases from V and 4 from J, leaving 10 bases between them. The CDR3 loop spans 13 amino acids. In germline, CDR1 is SQVTM, CDR2 ANQGSEA.

V and J are TRBV4-1 and TRBJ2-5, with 10 bases fitting TRBD2. Germline V CDR1 and CDR2: MGHRA, YSYEKL. V was pared by 1 base and J by 3 bases, with 5 bases of the junction left unmatched. The CDR3 is 16 residues long. CDR3 nucleotide sequence: TGCGCCAGCAGCCAAGTATTCCTAGCGGGGGAAGAGACCCAGTACTTC. Translated, it gives CASSQVFLAGEETQYF.

This clone was counted a single time. The chain has TRBV19 and TRBJ1-5, with a tentative D call TRBD1 (5 bases). Germline CDR1 is LNHDA and CDR2 is SQIVND (reference sequence). V was cut by 7 bases and J by 4 bases, with 8 bases left in between. The CDR3 length is 12 residues. CDR3 sequence (DNA): TGTGCCAGTAACTCAGGGAATCAGCCCCAGCATTTT. It encodes CASNSGNQPQHF.

The rearrangement joins TRBV6-1 to TRBJ1-1, with D possibly matching TRBD1 (5 bases). This CDR3 is 13 amino acids long. CDR1 and CDR2 (germline): MNHNS, SASEGT. Deletions cut 2 bases from V and 5 bases from J, with 9 bases between. CDR3 DNA sequence: TGTGCCAGCAGTGAACAGGGTGTAACTGAAGCTTTCTTT. It is translated as CASSEQGVTEAFF.

This clone was detected once. This chain joins TRBV7-9 and TRBJ2-7; possible D gene TRBD1, 6 bases. Per germline, CDR1 SEHNR and CDR2 FQNEAQ (reference sequence). The CDR3 runs 14 residues. V gave up 1 base and J gave up 5 bases, with 12 bases separating them. The CDR3 DNA sequence: TGTGCCAGCAGCTTAGGCGGACAGATCCACGAGCAGTACTTC. Its translation is CASSLGGQIHEQYF. The full variable domain, with the rest looked up from reference TRBV7-9 and TRBJ2-7, is DTGVSQNPRHKITKRGQNVTFRCDPISEHNRLYWYRQTLGQGPEFLTYFQNEAQLEKSRLLSDRFSAERPKGSFSTLEIQRTEQGDSAMYLCASSLGGQIHEQYFGPGTRLTVT.

This clone showed up just a few times. This chain connects TRBV10-2 to TRBJ1-2; D is unresolved. Per germline, CDR1 WSHSY and CDR2 SAAADI. The CDR3 length is 14 residues. V lost 2 bases and J 8 bases, leaving 15 bases between the germline ends. For the CDR3, the DNA is TGCGCCAGCAGTGAGACCCTCGAAGAAACAGGCTACACCTTC. This translates into CASSETLEETGYTF.

The rearrangement links TRBV2 to TRBJ1-5; no firm D call. The CDR3 has 12 amino acids. Looked up from germline, CDR1 is SNHLY and CDR2 is FYNNEI. V was shortened by 8 bases and J by 3 bases, with 8 bases between the two germline ends. The CDR3 bases are TGTGCCAGCGGAGGCAACAATCAGCCCCAGCATTTT. It is translated as CASGGNNQPQHF.

The chain has TRBV18 and TRBJ1-2, with D perhaps matching TRBD1 (6 bases). The CDR3 is made up of 14 amino acids. The V end lost 2 bases, the J end lost 4 bases, and 11 bases lay between the germline ends. Germline V lookup: CDR1 KGHSH, CDR2 LQKENI. CDR3: CASSPNTGIYGYTF. In DNA, the CDR3 is TGTGCCAGCTCACCAAACACAGGGATCTATGGCTACACCTTC.

CDR3 DNA: TGTGCCAGCAGTTCCGGGGTTCGGGTCGAGCAGTACTTC. Protein sequence: CASSSGVRVEQYF. The chain combines TRBV27 with TRBJ2-7; tentative D call: TRBD2 (5 bases). The CDR3 consists of 13 residues. The V gene's germline CDR1 is MNHEY and CDR2 SMNVEV (reference sequence). V gave up 4 bases and J gave up 6 bases, with 13 bases separating them.

This clone occurred a few times. This chain joins TRBV7-2 and TRBJ2-5; D might be TRBD1 (6 bases). The CDR3 runs 13 residues. Germline CDR1 is SGHTA and CDR2 is FQGNSA. Trimming removed 3 bases from V and 4 bases from J, with 9 bases in between. DNA for the CDR3: TGTGCCAGCAGCTTTGGACAGATAGAGACCCAGTACTTC. Translation gives CASSFGQIETQYF.

The chain couples TRBV7-9 to TRBJ2-7; a possible D gene is TRBD2 (5 bases). The CDR3 is 13 residues long. Germline V gene data show CDR1 as SEHNR and CDR2 as FQNEAQ (reference sequence). Trimming took 2 bases from V and 7 from J, leaving 12 bases between them. CDR3: CASSLRGILEQYF. In DNA form, the CDR3 reads TGTGCCAGCAGCTTACGGGGAATTTTGGAGCAGTACTTC.

The chain recombines TRBV19 with TRBJ2-3; 8 nucleotides agree with TRBD1. Germline V CDR1 and CDR2: LNHDA, SQIVND (reference sequence). This CDR3 comprises 16 residues. V shed 0 bases, J shed 2 bases, and the junction held 4 bases outside the gene matches. The CDR3: CASSIDAGGVTDTQYF. The CDR3 DNA reads TGTGCCAGTAGTATAGATGCAGGGGGCGTCACAGATACGCAGTATTTT. The whole variable domain, remainder taken from reference TRBV19 and TRBJ2-3, is DGGITQSPKYLFRKEGQNVTLSCEQNLNHDAMYWYRQDPGQGLRLIYYSQIVNDFQKGDIAEGYSVSREKKESFPLTVTSAQKNPTAFYLCASSIDAGGVTDTQYFGPGTRLTVL.

With respect to this clone: The same CDR3 is also encoded by other DNA sequences in this sample. V gene TRBV5-1 combines with J gene TRBJ1-1; possible D gene TRBD1, 6 bases. Deletions cut 1 base from V and 0 bases from J, with 10 bases between. The CDR3 loop spans 15 amino acids. CDR1 and CDR2 from the germline V gene are SGHRS and YFSETQ. CDR3 nucleotide sequence: TGCGCCAGCAGCTTGACGGGGGGCCTGAACACTGAAGCTTTCTTT. Protein sequence: CASSLTGGLNTEAFF.

The chain uses TRBV19 and TRBJ2-3, with D hard to call. This CDR3 region has 14 residues. Germline CDR1 is LNHDA and CDR2 is SQIVND (reference sequence). Trimming took off 6 bases at V and 3 bases at J, with 13 bases between the two ends. The CDR3 loop reads CASRQNQVTDTQYF. CDR3 nucleotides: TGTGCCAGTAGACAAAACCAGGTGACAGATACGCAGTATTTT.

This clone was seen a few times. V gene TRBV4-1 combines with J gene TRBJ2-7, with TRBD1 as a possible D gene (6 bases). V was trimmed by 4 bases and J by 6 bases, leaving 13 bases between them. Germline V CDR1 and CDR2: MGHRA, YSYEKL. The CDR3 loop spans 13 amino acids. As DNA, the CDR3 is TGCGCCAGCAGCCCAAGACAGGCGAGCGAGCAGTACTTC. Translating gives CASSPRQASEQYF.

V and J are TRBV19 and TRBJ2-7; unclear D gene. Looked up from germline, CDR1 is LNHDA and CDR2 is SQIVND (reference sequence). The CDR3 extends over 15 amino acids. With 5 bases removed from V and 2 bases from J, the gap between germline ends came to 16 bases. The CDR3 bases are TGTGCCAGTAGTGGGTTTGCCACAGTTCCCTACGAGCAGTACTTC. It codes for CASSGFATVPYEQYF.

This rearrangement joins TRBV7-2 to TRBJ1-1; TRBD1 is a possible D gene (6 bases). The CDR3 loop spans 14 amino acids. The germline V and J ends were trimmed by 1 base and 5 bases, with 11 bases remaining between them. The germline V gene has CDR1 SGHTA and CDR2 FQGNSA. In DNA form, the CDR3 reads TGTGCCAGCAGCTTAGGAGGGGGTTGGACTGAAGCTTTCTTT. This translates into CASSLGGGWTEAFF. The whole variable domain, filled in from reference TRBV7-2 and TRBJ1-1, reads GAGVSQSPSNKVTEKGKDVELRCDPISGHTALYWYRQSLGQGLEFLIYFQGNSAPDKSGLPSDRFSAERTGGSVSTLTIQRTQQEDSAVYLCASSLGGGWTEAFFGQGTRLTVV.

The chain carries TRBV28 and TRBJ1-1, with 9 bases aligning to TRBD1. V dropped 5 bases and J dropped 5; count of bases not matched to a gene: 6. Germline assignment: CDR1 MDHEN and CDR2 SYDVKM. This CDR3 has 14 residues. CDR3 nucleotides: TGTGCCAGCAGTGGGACAGGGACGTGGACTGAAGCTTTCTTT. Translated: CASSGTGTWTEAFF.

The chain combines TRBV9 with TRBJ2-2; D is unclear. Germline V gene sequence: CDR1 SGDLS, CDR2 YYNGEE. The CDR3 totals 13 residues. V dropped 0 bases and J dropped 4 bases, with 4 bases sitting between them. The CDR3 DNA sequence: TGTGCCAGCAGCGTAGCGGGCACCGGGGAGCTGTTTTTT. This codes for CASSVAGTGELFF.

The J gene is TRBJ1-2, the V gene TRBV2, with 8 positions matching TRBD1. The CDR3 totals 13 residues. CDR1 is SNHLY, CDR2 FYNNEI, per germline. V was pared by 4 bases and J by 8 bases, with 6 bases of the junction left unmatched. The CDR3 sequence: CASSADRARGYTF. The CDR3 coding sequence is TGTGCCAGCAGTGCGGACAGGGCGCGGGGCTACACCTTC.

This chain links TRBV7-9 with TRBJ2-3; D is unclear. Germline CDR1 reads SEHNR; CDR2 reads FQNEAQ (reference sequence). The CDR3 has 15 amino acids. V was shortened by 7 bases and J by 1 base, with 15 bases between the two germline ends. DNA for the CDR3: TGTGCCAGCATCCATACACGACTGGGCACAGATACGCAGTATTTT. This codes for CASIHTRLGTDTQYF.

The rearrangement joins TRBV13 to TRBJ2-1; 14 positions match TRBD2. Germline-derived CDR1 and CDR2 are PRHDT and FYEKMQ (reference sequence). After removal of 4 bases from V and 9 bases from J, the junction contained 5 bases not matched to a gene. The CDR3 loop spans 15 amino acids. As DNA, the CDR3 is TGTGCCAGCAGCTCCGGGACTAGCGGGGGAAGTGAGCAGTTCTTC. Translated, it gives CASSSGTSGGSEQFF.

For this clone: Additional DNA sequences in this sample encode the identical CDR3. The chain couples TRBV4-3 to TRBJ2-7; the D gene is possibly TRBD2 (5 bases). CDR3 length equals 13 residues. The V end lost 0 bases, the J end lost 3 bases, and 6 bases lay between the germline ends. Germline V gene sequence: CDR1 LGHNA, CDR2 YSLEER. CDR3 sequence: CASSQDRGYEQYF. DNA of the CDR3: TGCGCCAGCAGCCAAGATCGGGGCTACGAGCAGTACTTC.

The rearrangement uses TRBV10-3 and TRBJ2-7, with TRBD1 matching over 8 bases. V was clipped by 7 bases and J by 3 bases; unmatched bases: 5. CDR3 length: 13 amino acids. In germline, CDR1 is ENHRY, CDR2 SYGVKD. CDR3: CAITRDRIYEQYF. CDR3 DNA: TGTGCCATCACCCGGGACAGGATCTACGAGCAGTACTTC.

The V call is TRBV5-1, the J call TRBJ1-6, with D possibly TRBD1 on 6 matching bases. This CDR3 is built from 18 residues. Germline assignment: CDR1 SGHRS and CDR2 YFSETQ. V gave up 0 bases and J gave up 9 bases, with 22 bases separating them. CDR3 sequence (DNA): TGCGCCAGCAGCTTGGAATTTAGGCTTGGGACATCGCCTTCACCCCTCCACTTT. Translation gives CASSLEFRLGTSPSPLHF.

The chain combines TRBV27 with TRBJ1-1; no definite D call. Trimming pared 2 bases from V and 6 bases from J, leaving 10 bases between. Germline values: CDR1 MNHEY, CDR2 SMNVEV (reference sequence). The CDR3 covers 13 residues. The CDR3 DNA reads as TGTGCCAGCAGTTTACCGGGTAGACCTGAAGCTTTCTTT. It encodes CASSLPGRPEAFF.

This chain connects TRBV10-3 to TRBJ1-1; TRBD1 is a possible D gene (6 bases). The CDR3 totals 16 residues. Germline V gene data show CDR1 as ENHRY and CDR2 as SYGVKD. Trimming pared 0 bases from V and 0 bases from J, leaving 11 bases between. CDR3 in DNA: TGTGCCATCAGTGAGTCGGGGACAAGGCTGAACACTGAAGCTTTCTTT. Encoded protein: CAISESGTRLNTEAFF.